This record covers a single TCR beta chain. Its target is unknown. This entry comes from a study of regulatory T cells in long-lasting Graves disease. Across the study: Newly diagnosed Graves' patients took antithyroid drugs under 3 months.

The study's findings and limits: Persistent patients shared more public clonotypes (fewer than 3,000) than newly diagnosed patients (about 1,000).

As to time point: newly diagnosed GD, antithyroid drugs for less than 3 months. There was RNA extracted from PBMCs, and the TCR library was made from it. Arm-PCR of CDR3 regions and iRepertoire HTBI primers were used to build TCR beta libraries. Authors' data handling: Across samples, 62 TRBV and about 15 TRBJ segments were found. TCRdb passed the multiplex PCR reads through MiXCR, listing each CDR3 protein once. These V and J calls derive from TCRdb rather than the authors' analysis. The sample has 410,000 or so distinct CDR3 sequences; under 15% are singletons. The same sample was also studied in work on T cells in Graves' hyperthyroidism and ophthalmopathy. From that paper: Model output signaled ophthalmopathy a median around 6.9 months ahead of onset.

The TCR originated in a woman in her thirties with Graves disease. This sample comprised peripheral blood mononuclear cells (PBMCs), obtained at new diagnosis, from a patient treated with antithyroid drugs.

The chain's CDR3 is CSARSPASGRYTGELFF. The CDR3 DNA sequence: TGCAGTGCCCGGAGCCCGGCTAGCGGGAGATACACCGGGGAGCTGTTTTTT. The chain recombines TRBV20-1 with TRBJ2-2; 10 nucleotides agree with TRBD2. V lost 6 bases, J lost 3 bases, and 13 bases stayed unmatched. Germline CDR1 reads DFQATT; CDR2 reads SNEGSKA (reference sequence). CDR3 length: 17 residues.